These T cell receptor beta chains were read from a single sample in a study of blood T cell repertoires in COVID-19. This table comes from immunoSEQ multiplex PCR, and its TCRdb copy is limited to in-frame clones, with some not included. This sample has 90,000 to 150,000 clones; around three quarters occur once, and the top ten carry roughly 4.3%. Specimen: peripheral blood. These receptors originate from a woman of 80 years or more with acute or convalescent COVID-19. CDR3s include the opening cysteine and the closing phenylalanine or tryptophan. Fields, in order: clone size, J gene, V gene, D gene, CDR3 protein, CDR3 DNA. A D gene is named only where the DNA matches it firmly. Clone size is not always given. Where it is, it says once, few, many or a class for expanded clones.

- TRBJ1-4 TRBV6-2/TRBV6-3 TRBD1 CASSSLDRVATNEKLFF TGTGCCAGCAGTTCTCTGGACAGGGTTGCAACTAATGAAAAACTGTTTTTT
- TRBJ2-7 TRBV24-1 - CATSTGPSYEQYF TGTGCCACCAGTACAGGGCCTTCCTACGAGCAGTACTTC
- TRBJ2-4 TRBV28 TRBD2 CASSLLSGRGNIQYF TGTGCCAGCAGTTTGTTAAGCGGGAGAGGTAACATTCAGTACTTC
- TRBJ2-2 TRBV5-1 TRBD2 CASAAGTMNTGELFF TGCGCCAGCGCCGCAGGGACTATGAACACCGGGGAGCTGTTTTTT
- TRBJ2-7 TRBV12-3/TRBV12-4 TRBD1 CASKIRDSYEQYF TGTGCCAGCAAAATAAGGGACAGCTACGAGCAGTACTTC
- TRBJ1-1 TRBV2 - CASSQGAFTEAFF TGTGCCAGCAGTCAGGGTGCCTTCACTGAAGCTTTCTTT
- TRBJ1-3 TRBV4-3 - CASSQVTGEAGNTIYF TGCGCCAGCAGCCAAGTGACGGGAGAGGCTGGAAACACCATATATTTT
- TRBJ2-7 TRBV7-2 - CASSLGASYEQYF TGTGCCAGCAGCTTGGGGGCCTCCTACGAGCAGTACTTC
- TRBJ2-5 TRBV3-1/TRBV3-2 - CASSQVTVWKKETQYF TGTGCCAGCAGCCAAGTAACAGTATGGAAAAAAGAGACCCAGTACTTC
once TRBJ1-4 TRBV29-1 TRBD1 CSGRQGHEKLFF TGCAGCGGACGACAGGGACATGAAAAACTGTTTTTT
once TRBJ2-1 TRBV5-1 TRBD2 CASSFSSGGNEQFF TGCGCCAGCAGCTTTAGTAGCGGGGGAAATGAGCAGTTCTTC
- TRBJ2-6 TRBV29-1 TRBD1 CSANGQGRFGANVLTF TGCAGCGCTAATGGACAGGGACGGTTTGGGGCCAACGTCCTGACTTTC
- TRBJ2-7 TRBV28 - CASSFFQGSSYEQYF TGTGCCAGCAGTTTCTTCCAGGGGAGCTCCTACGAGCAGTACTTC
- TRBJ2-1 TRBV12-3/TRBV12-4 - CASSLGGRNEQFF TGTGCCAGCAGTTTAGGGGGCCGCAATGAGCAGTTCTTC
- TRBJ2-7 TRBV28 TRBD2 CASSLGLAGVQGEQYF TGTGCCAGCAGTTTGGGATTAGCGGGAGTTCAGGGGGAGCAGTACTTC
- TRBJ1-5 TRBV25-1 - CASSTGIHQPQHF TGTGCCAGCAGTACCGGGATCCATCAGCCCCAGCATTTT
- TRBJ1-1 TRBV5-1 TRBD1 CASSQDRGSTEAFF TGCGCCAGCAGCCAGGACAGGGGCAGCACTGAAGCTTTCTTT
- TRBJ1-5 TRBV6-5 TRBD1 CASSRGGQSYQPQHF TGTGCCAGCAGCCGAGGGGGACAGTCCTATCAGCCCCAGCATTTT
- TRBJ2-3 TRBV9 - CASSVEQGRTDTQYF TGTGCCAGCAGCGTAGAGCAGGGGCGGACAGATACGCAGTATTTT
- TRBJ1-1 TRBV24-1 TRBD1 CATSGSTGESEAFF TGTGCCACCAGTGGCTCGACAGGGGAGAGTGAAGCTTTCTTT
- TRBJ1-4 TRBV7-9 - CASSADPGLNEKLFF TGTGCCAGCAGCGCCGACCCAGGGCTAAATGAAAAACTGTTTTTT
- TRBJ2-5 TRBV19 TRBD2 CASSIGASGAGTQYF TGTGCCAGTAGTATCGGCGCTAGCGGGGCGGGGACCCAGTACTTC
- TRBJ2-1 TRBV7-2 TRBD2 CASSASGRTYNEQFF TGTGCCAGCAGCGCTAGCGGGAGAACCTACAATGAGCAGTTCTTC
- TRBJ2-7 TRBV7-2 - CASSPSEPYEQYF TGTGCCAGCAGCCCGTCGGAGCCCTACGAGCAGTACTTC
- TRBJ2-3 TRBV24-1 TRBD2 CATSAGLAGVTDTQYF TGTGCCACCAGTGCAGGACTAGCGGGGGTCACAGATACGCAGTATTTT
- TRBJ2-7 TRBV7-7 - CASSSETGRRENEQYF TGTGCTAGCAGCTCTGAGACAGGGAGGCGGGAAAACGAGCAGTACTTC
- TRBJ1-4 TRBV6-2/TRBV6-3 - CASSYSGRTATNEKLFF TGTGCCAGCAGTTACAGCGGTAGGACAGCGACTAATGAAAAACTGTTTTTT
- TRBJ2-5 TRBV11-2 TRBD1 CASSYTETGVWEAQYF TGTGCCAGCAGCTATACGGAGACAGGGGTATGGGAGGCCCAGTACTTC
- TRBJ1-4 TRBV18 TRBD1 CASSPPGQGYEKLFF TGTGCCAGCTCACCACCGGGACAGGGATACGAAAAACTGTTTTTT
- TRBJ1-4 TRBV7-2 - CASSPRGFGNEKLFF TGTGCCAGCAGCCCGCGCGGGTTTGGGAATGAAAAACTGTTTTTT
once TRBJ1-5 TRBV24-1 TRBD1 CATSESDRQPQHF TGTGCCACCAGTGAATCGGACAGGCAGCCCCAGCATTTT
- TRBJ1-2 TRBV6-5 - CASRPNRRENYGYTF TGTGCCAGCAGACCCAACAGGAGAGAAAACTATGGCTACACCTTC
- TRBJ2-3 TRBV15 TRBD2 CATSRDTSGSSDTQYF TGTGCCACCAGCAGAGACACTAGCGGGAGCTCAGATACGCAGTATTTT
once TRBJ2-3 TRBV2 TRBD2 CASSEAGATDTQYF TGTGCCAGCAGTGAGGCGGGAGCCACAGATACGCAGTATTTT
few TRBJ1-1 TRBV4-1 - CASSRAPGQEAFF TGCGCCAGCAGCCGAGCCCCGGGACAAGAAGCTTTCTTT
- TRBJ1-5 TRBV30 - CAWSGGGGRNQPQHF TGTGCCTGGAGTGGGGGGGGCGGGCGCAATCAGCCCCAGCATTTT
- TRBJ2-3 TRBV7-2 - CASSLGGSPSRPDTQYF TGTGCCAGCAGCTTAGGCGGTAGCCCCTCTCGCCCAGATACGCAGTATTTT
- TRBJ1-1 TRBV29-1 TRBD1 CSVRTGGGLNTEAFF TGCAGCGTACGGACAGGGGGCGGATTGAACACTGAAGCTTTCTTT
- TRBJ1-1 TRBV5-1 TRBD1 CASSFGQGGSNTEAFF TGCGCCAGCAGCTTTGGTCAAGGGGGCTCGAACACTGAAGCTTTCTTT
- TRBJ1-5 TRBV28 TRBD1 CASSLAGQYNQPQHF TGTGCCAGCAGTTTAGCGGGACAGTACAATCAGCCCCAGCATTTT
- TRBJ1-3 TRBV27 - CASSLWDCSGNTIYF TGTGCCAGCAGTTTATGGGACTGCTCTGGAAACACCATATATTTT
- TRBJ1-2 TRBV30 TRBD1 CAWRRVQGKDYGYTF TGTGCCTGGAGGAGGGTACAGGGGAAGGACTATGGCTACACCTTC
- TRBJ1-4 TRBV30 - CAWSIQGTGEKLFF TGTGCCTGGAGTATACAGGGTACCGGAGAAAAACTGTTTTTT
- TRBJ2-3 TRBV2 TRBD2 CASSIAGFTDTQYF TGTGCCAGCAGTATAGCGGGATTCACAGATACGCAGTATTTT
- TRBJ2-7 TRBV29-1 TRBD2 CSVERVAGGSEQYF TGCAGCGTTGAGAGGGTAGCGGGAGGATCCGAGCAGTACTTC
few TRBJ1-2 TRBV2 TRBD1 CASRNRGGYGYTF TGTGCCAGCAGAAACAGGGGCGGCTATGGCTACACCTTC
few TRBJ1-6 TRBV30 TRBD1 CAWSARDRGIRDSPLHF TGTGCCTGGAGTGCAAGGGACAGGGGAATAAGGGATTCACCCCTCCACTTT
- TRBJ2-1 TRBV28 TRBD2 CASGWTSGSNEQFF TGTGCCAGCGGTTGGACTAGCGGGAGTAATGAGCAGTTCTTC
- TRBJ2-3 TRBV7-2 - CASSLEPVTGNGTDTQYF TGTGCCAGCAGCTTAGAGCCCGTGACAGGTAACGGAACAGATACGCAGTATTTT
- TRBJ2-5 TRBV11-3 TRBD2 CASSLEFIGTSGRKTQYF TGTGCCAGCAGCTTAGAGTTTATTGGGACTAGCGGGAGAAAGACCCAGTACTTC